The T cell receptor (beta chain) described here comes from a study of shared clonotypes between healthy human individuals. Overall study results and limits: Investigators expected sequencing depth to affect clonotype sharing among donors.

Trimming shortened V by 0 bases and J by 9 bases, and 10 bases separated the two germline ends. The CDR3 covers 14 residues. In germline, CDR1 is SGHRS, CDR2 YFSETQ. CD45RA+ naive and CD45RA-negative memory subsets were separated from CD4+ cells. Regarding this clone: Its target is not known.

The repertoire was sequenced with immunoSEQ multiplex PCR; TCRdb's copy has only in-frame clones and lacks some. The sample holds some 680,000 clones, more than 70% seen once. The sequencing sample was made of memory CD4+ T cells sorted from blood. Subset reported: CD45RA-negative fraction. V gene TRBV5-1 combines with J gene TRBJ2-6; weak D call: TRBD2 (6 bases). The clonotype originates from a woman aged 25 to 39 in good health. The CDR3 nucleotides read TGCGCCAGCAGCTTGGTGGGGGGTGTCAACGTCCTGACTTTC. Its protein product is CASSLVGGVNVLTF.